This TCR beta chain stems from a study of HIV-infected patients and healthy controls. By sample fraction, this clonotype is medium-sized. Reverse transcription used around 500 ng RNA and constant-region primers for alpha and beta. Alpha and beta chain libraries were made separately by chain-specific third strand synthesis with multiplexing indices. A 5' RACE adapter with a random hexamer and the SP2 primer site was joined to cDNA. TCRdb re-called the 5' RACE reads with MiXCR, one entry per CDR3 protein. The sample holds roughly 4,600 distinct CDR3 sequences; more than 5.5% are singletons and the top ten take around 33%. The V segment lost 3 bases and the J segment 4 bases; nucleotides outside the gene matches: 12. The length of the CDR3 is 17 residues. The germline gives CDR1 DFQATT, CDR2 SNEGSKA (reference sequence). Roughly three months, about 14 weeks, into antiretroviral therapy, follow-up blood was collected. The repertoire came from unfractionated whole blood and reflected all unsorted peripheral T cells.

The sequencing used blood, collected during antiretroviral therapy. The source of this sequence is an adult with HIV infection. V gene TRBV20-1 combines with J gene TRBJ2-1; 10 nucleotides line up with TRBD2. The CDR3 sequence is CSASYGSGGILYNEQFF. In DNA, the CDR3 is TGCAGTGCTAGCTACGGTAGCGGGGGGATCCTATACAATGAGCAGTTCTTC.